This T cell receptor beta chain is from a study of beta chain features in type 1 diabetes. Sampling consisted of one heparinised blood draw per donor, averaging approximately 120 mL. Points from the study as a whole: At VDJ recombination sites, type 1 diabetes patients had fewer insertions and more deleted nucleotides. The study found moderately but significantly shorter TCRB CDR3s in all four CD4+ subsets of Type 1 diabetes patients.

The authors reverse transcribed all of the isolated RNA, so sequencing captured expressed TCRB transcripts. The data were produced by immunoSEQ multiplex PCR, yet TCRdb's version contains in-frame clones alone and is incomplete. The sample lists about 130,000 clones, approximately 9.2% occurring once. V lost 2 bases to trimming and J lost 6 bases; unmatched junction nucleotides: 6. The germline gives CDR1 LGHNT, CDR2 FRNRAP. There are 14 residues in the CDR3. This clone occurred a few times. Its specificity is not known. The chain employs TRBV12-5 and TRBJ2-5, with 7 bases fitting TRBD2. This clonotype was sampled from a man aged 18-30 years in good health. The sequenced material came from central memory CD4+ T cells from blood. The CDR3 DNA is TGTGCTAGTGGTTTGTCGGGGGGTGTTCAGACCCAGTACTTC. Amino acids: CASGLSGGVQTQYF. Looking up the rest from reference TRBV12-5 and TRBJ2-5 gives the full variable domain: DARVTQTPRHKVTEMGQEVTMRCQPILGHNTVFWYRQTMMQGLELLAYFRNRAPLDDSGMPKDRFSAEMPDATLATLKIQPSEPRDSAVYFCASGLSGGVQTQYFGPGTRLLVL.